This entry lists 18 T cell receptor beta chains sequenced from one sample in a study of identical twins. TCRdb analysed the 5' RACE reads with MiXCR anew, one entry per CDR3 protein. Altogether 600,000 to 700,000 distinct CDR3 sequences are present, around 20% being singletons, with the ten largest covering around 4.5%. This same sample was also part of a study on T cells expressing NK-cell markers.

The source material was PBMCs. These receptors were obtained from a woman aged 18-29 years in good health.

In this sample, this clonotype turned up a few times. This CDR3 reads CSASNRLAGSYEQYF. For the CDR3, the DNA is TGCAGTGCTAGCAATCGGCTAGCGGGATCCTACGAGCAGTACTTC. The chain carries TRBV20-1 and TRBJ2-7; 9 bases are a match to TRBD2. The J segment lost 1 base and the V segment lost 3 bases, leaving 7 bases of the junction unmatched. Per the germline V gene, CDR1 is DFQATT and CDR2 is SNEGSKA (reference sequence). The length of the CDR3 is 15 residues.

The CDR3, as DNA: TGCGCCAGCAGCTTGGCCGGGAATAGCGGGATCTACGAGCAGTACTTC. Its translation is CASSLAGNSGIYEQYF. The J gene is TRBJ2-7, the V gene TRBV5-1; TRBD2 agrees at 8 bases. Germline values: CDR1 SGHRS, CDR2 YFSETQ. This CDR3 region has 16 residues. Germline trimming cut 0 bases from V and 3 bases from J; bases unmatched to any gene: 8.

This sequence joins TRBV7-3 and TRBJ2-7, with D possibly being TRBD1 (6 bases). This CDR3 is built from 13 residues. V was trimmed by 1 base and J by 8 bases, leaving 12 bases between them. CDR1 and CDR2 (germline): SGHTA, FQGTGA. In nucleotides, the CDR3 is TGTGCCAGCAGCTTAATGAAGGGGGAGCAGCAGTACTTC. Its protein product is CASSLMKGEQQYF.

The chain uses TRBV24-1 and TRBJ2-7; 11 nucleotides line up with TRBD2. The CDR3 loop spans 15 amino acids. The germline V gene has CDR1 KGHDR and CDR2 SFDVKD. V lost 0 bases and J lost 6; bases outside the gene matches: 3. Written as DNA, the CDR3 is TGTGCCACCAGTGATTTGACTAGCGGGAGTCGCGAGCAGTACTTC. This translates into CATSDLTSGSREQYF.

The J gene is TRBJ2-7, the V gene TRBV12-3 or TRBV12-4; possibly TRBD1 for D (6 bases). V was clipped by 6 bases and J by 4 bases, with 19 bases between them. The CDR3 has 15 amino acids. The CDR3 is CASSLRGEGFYEQYF. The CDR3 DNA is TGTGCCAGCAGCCTCAGGGGTGAGGGGTTTTACGAGCAGTACTTC.

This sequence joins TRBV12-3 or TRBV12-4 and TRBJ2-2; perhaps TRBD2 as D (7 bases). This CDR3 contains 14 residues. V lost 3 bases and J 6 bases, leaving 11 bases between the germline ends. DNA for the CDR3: TGTGCCAGCAGTTTGTGGGAGGGGGCCGGGGAGCTGTTTTTT. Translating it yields CASSLWEGAGELFF.

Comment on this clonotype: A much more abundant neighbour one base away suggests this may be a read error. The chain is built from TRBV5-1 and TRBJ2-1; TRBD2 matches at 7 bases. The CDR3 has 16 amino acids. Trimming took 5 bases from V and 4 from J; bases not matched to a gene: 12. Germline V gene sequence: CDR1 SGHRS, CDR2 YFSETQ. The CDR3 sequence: CASSNNSGKFYNEQFF. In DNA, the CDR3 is TGCGCCAGCAGTAATAACAGCGGGAAATTTTACAATGAGCAGTTCTTC.

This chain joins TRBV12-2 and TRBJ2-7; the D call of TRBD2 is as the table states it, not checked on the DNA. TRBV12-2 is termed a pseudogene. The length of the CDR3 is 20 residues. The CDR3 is CASRYRKGLAGGRESDEQYF. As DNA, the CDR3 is TGTGCAAGTCGCTATAGAAAGGGACTAGCGGGAGGTCGAGAGTCGGACGAGCAGTACTTC.

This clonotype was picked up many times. As DNA, the CDR3 is TGTGCCAGCACCCTCACTAACTCCTACGAGCAGTACTTC. Amino acid sequence: CASTLTNSYEQYF. The chain couples TRBV3-1 to TRBJ2-7; D gene unclear. Trimming stripped 7 bases from V and 0 bases from J, with 10 bases between. Germline CDR1 LGHDT, CDR2 YNNKEL (reference sequence). There are 13 residues in the CDR3.

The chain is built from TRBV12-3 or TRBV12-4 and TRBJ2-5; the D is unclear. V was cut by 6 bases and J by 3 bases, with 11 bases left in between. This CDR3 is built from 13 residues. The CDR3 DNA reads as TGTGCCAGCAGGGACCCGTTTAAAGAGACCCAGTACTTC. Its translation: CASRDPFKETQYF.

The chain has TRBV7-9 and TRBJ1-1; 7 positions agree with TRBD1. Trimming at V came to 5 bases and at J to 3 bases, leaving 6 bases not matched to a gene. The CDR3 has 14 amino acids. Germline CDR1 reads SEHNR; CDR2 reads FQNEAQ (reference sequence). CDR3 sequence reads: CASSRGGADTEAFF. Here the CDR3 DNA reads TGTGCCAGCAGCCGAGGGGGCGCAGACACTGAAGCTTTCTTT.

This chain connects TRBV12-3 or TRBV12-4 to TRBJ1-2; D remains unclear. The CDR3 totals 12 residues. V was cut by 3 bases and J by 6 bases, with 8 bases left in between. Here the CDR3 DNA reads TGTGCCAGCAGTTTTAGCCAGAATGGCTACACCTTC. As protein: CASSFSQNGYTF.

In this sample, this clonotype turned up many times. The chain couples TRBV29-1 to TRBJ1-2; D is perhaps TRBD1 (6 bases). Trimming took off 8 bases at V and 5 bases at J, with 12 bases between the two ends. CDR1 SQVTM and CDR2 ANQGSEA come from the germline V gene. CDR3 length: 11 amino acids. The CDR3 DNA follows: TGCAGCCTTAGCGGACAGTATGGCTACACCTTC. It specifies CSLSGQYGYTF. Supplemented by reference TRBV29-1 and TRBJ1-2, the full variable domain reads SAVISQKPSRDICQRGTSLTIQCQVDSQVTMMFWYRQQPGQSLTLIATANQGSEATYESGFVIDKFPISRPNLTFSTLTVSNMSPEDSSIYLCSLSGQYGYTFGSGTRLTVV.

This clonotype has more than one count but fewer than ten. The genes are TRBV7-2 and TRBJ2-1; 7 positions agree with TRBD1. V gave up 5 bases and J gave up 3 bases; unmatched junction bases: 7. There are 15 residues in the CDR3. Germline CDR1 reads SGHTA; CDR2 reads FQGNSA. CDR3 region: CASSPQGTVYNEQFF. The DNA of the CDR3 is TGTGCCAGCAGCCCACAGGGGACAGTCTACAATGAGCAGTTCTTC.

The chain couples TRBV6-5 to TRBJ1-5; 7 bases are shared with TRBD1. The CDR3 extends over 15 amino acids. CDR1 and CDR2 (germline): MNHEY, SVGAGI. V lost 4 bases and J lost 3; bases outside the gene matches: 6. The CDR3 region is CASSLIGTANQPQHF. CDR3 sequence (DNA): TGTGCCAGCAGTTTGATAGGGACAGCCAATCAGCCCCAGCATTTT.

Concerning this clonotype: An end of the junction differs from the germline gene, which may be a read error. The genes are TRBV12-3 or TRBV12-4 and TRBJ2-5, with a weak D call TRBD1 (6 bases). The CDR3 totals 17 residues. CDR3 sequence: CTSSLATTGGFRGTQYF. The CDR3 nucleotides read TGTACCAGCAGTTTAGCGACGACAGGAGGTTTTCGGGGGACCCAGTACTTC.

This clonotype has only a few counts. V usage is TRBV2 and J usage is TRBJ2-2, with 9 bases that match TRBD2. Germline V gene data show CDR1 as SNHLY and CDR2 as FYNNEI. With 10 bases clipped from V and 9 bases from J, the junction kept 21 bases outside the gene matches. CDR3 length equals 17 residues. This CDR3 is CATAPSGRSERLRELFF. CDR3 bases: TGTGCCACCGCACCAAGCGGGAGGTCGGAGAGGTTGCGGGAGCTGTTTTTT.

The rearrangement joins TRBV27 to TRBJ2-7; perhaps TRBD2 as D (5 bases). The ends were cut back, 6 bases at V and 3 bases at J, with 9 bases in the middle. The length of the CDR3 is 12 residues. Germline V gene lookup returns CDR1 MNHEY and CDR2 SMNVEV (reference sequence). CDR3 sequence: CASRRRDYEQYF. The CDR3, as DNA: TGTGCCAGCAGGAGACGGGACTACGAGCAGTACTTC.